The entry below describes one T cell receptor (beta chain). These data are taken from a study of control samples from healthy donors and cancer patients. The CDR3 is 12 amino acids. Germline CDR1 is SNHLY and CDR2 is FYNNEI. V lost 4 bases, J lost 17 bases, and 17 bases lay in between. Here immunoSEQ multiplex PCR was the method, and the copy in TCRdb shows in-frame clones only, minus some. The sample includes roughly 69,000 clones, more than 80% of them seen just once. The sample comprised blood. The clonotype comes from a man in his fifties or sixties in good health. The V and J genes are TRBV2 and TRBJ1-4, with unresolved D. CDR3 in DNA: TGTGCCAGCAGTGCAGTTGGCAGCGCAAGATTTTTT. Its translation: CASSAVGSARFF.